Sequencing of this T cell receptor (beta chain) was carried out in a study of blood T cell repertoires in COVID-19. Per the authors' pipeline: The assay estimated nucleated cells by amplifying reference gene primers. Some clones are missing from TCRdb's copy, which holds only in-frame ones; the method was immunoSEQ multiplex PCR. V and J calls and clone size are given by that table; D and trimming were obtained from the DNA. The data hold around 400,000 clones, with 75% to 90% observed a single time. The V end was cut by 6 bases, the J end by 3 bases, with 9 bases between. The germline V gene encodes CDR1 MNHEY and CDR2 SMNVEV (reference sequence). CDR3 size: 13 residues. Participants, 18 to 89 years old, spanned around 25 US areas. Cohorts were assigned according to the clinical history that participants reported.

This clonotype was sampled from a woman between 50 and 59 years old who had recovered from COVID-19. V is TRBV27 and J is TRBJ1-5; no clear D gene. The sample taken for sequencing was PBMCs or T cells enriched from blood (not recorded which). CDR3 DNA: TGTGCCAGCAGGCCAGAACCCAATCAGCCCCAGCATTTT. It is translated as CASRPEPNQPQHF.